This entry lists 25 T cell receptor beta chains sequenced from one sample in a study of T cell changes during pregnancy in multiple sclerosis. Using immunoSEQ multiplex PCR, the repertoire was profiled, and TCRdb retains in-frame clones only, with some absent. Of under 85,000 clones listed, approximately 90% are singletons. The sample here was peripheral blood, taken in the third trimester of pregnancy. The origin of the receptors is a female donor with multiple sclerosis, enrolled in a pregnancy study.

This rearrangement joins TRBV25-1 to TRBJ2-7, with D possibly matching TRBD1 (6 bases). The V gene's germline CDR1 is MGHDK and CDR2 SYGVNS. The V end was cut by 2 bases, the J end by 8 bases, with 13 bases between. The CDR3 is 13 residues long. The CDR3 is CASSEPGTGKQYF. DNA for the CDR3: TGTGCCAGCAGTGAACCGGGTACAGGGAAGCAGTACTTC.

The chain combines TRBV27 with TRBJ1-6, with 7 bases matching TRBD1. Trimming removed 5 bases from V and 0 bases from J; junction bases left unmatched: 13. Germline V CDR1 and CDR2: MNHEY, SMNVEV (reference sequence). This CDR3 is 19 amino acids long. In DNA form, the CDR3 reads TGTGCCAGCAGTAGCCACGGGACAGCGCTTAGCTCCTATAATTCACCCCTCCACTTT. It specifies CASSSHGTALSSYNSPLHF.

The chain couples TRBV19 to TRBJ1-6; D is uncertain. The CDR3 loop spans 14 amino acids. Trimming removed 6 bases from V and 4 bases from J, with 10 bases in between. Germline values: CDR1 LNHDA, CDR2 SQIVND (reference sequence). Here the CDR3 reads CASSGGSYNSPLHF. The CDR3 nucleotides read TGTGCCAGTAGCGGAGGGTCTTATAATTCACCCCTCCACTTT.

The genes are TRBV25-1 and TRBJ1-6; possible D gene TRBD1, 6 bases. The CDR3 runs 13 residues. Germline values: CDR1 MGHDK, CDR2 SYGVNS. V shed 5 bases and J shed 8 bases, with 10 bases lying between them. CDR3 residues: CASSTGGDSPLHF. CDR3 sequence (DNA): TGTGCCAGCAGTACTGGGGGCGATTCACCCCTCCACTTT.

This sequence joins TRBV30 and TRBJ2-6, with D perhaps matching TRBD1 (5 bases). Germline V gene sequence: CDR1 GTSNPN, CDR2 SVGIG (reference sequence). The CDR3 is 16 residues long. Trimming removed 0 bases from V and 0 bases from J, with 9 bases in between. Written as DNA, the CDR3 is TGTGCCTGGAGTGTGGGGCTATACTCTGGGGCCAACGTCCTGACTTTC. Translating it yields CAWSVGLYSGANVLTF. The variable domain in full, completed from reference TRBV30 and TRBJ2-6, reads SQTIHQWPATLVQPVGSPLSLECTVEGTSNPNLYWYRQAAGRGLQLLFYSVGIGQISSEVPQNLSASRPQDRQFILSSKKLLLSDSGFYLCAWSVGLYSGANVLTFGAGSRLTVL.

This clone was seen just once. The V gene is TRBV11-2, the J gene TRBJ2-7; perhaps TRBD1 as D (6 bases). The CDR3 sequence is 16 residues long. CDR1 and CDR2 from the germline V gene are SGHAT and FQNNGV. V was shortened by 5 bases and J by 1 base, with 18 bases between the two germline ends. The CDR3 DNA reads as TGTGCCAGCAGCCCCCTGAACAGGGAAGGATCCTACGAGCAGTACTTC. Protein product: CASSPLNREGSYEQYF.

This clone came up once. The rearrangement uses TRBV6-4 and TRBJ2-7, with D perhaps TRBD2 (6 bases). Germline loops: CDR1 MRHNA, CDR2 SNTAGT. The CDR3 extends over 12 amino acids. Between the trimmed V and J ends, which lost 11 bases and 4 bases, there was a span of 15 bases. The CDR3 DNA follows: TGTGCCCCAAAAGGACTACCTTACGAGCAGTACTTC. It encodes CAPKGLPYEQYF.

The chain joins TRBV19 to TRBJ1-2; 7 positions match TRBD1. The CDR3 is made up of 13 amino acids. The germline V gene encodes CDR1 LNHDA and CDR2 SQIVND (reference sequence). V lost 5 bases to trimming and J lost 7 bases; unmatched junction nucleotides: 7. This CDR3 is CASSGQGDTGYTF. The CDR3 nucleotides read TGTGCCAGTAGTGGCCAGGGGGATACTGGCTACACCTTC.

The chain uses TRBV19 and TRBJ2-7; tentatively, D is TRBD1 (5 bases). This CDR3 is 14 amino acids long. Germline assignment: CDR1 LNHDA and CDR2 SQIVND (reference sequence). V was cut by 5 bases and J by 3 bases, with 14 bases left in between. CDR3 DNA: TGTGCCAGTAGTGAACAACAGGTGGGCTACGAGCAGTACTTC. This codes for CASSEQQVGYEQYF.

This chain uses TRBV6-1 with TRBJ2-5; the D gene is possibly TRBD2 (5 bases). The CDR3 is made up of 14 amino acids. Trimming cost V 7 bases and J 1 base, with 13 bases left between them. Looked up from germline, CDR1 is MNHNS and CDR2 is SASEGT. This chain's CDR3 is CASNFERSQETQYF. In DNA form, the CDR3 reads TGTGCCAGCAATTTCGAGCGGAGCCAAGAGACCCAGTACTTC.

The V call is TRBV14, the J call TRBJ2-2; 8 bases are shared with TRBD1. Trimming cost V 0 bases and J 5 bases; bases outside gene matches: 11. There are 18 residues in the CDR3. Germline CDR1 reads SGHDN; CDR2 reads FVKESK. CDR3 sequence reads: CASSQDVAGGIGTGELFF. For the CDR3, the DNA is TGTGCCAGCAGCCAAGATGTGGCAGGGGGCATTGGGACCGGGGAGCTGTTTTTT.

The chain recombines TRBV5-1 with TRBJ2-3; TRBD2 matches 13 bases. The V and J ends lost 7 bases and 2 bases, in that order; junction bases with no gene match: 16. CDR3 length: 19 amino acids. Per the germline V gene, CDR1 is SGHRS and CDR2 is YFSETQ. This chain's CDR3 is CASSFSGTSGTLHTDTQYF. CDR3 coding DNA: TGCGCCAGCTCGTTTTCCGGGACTAGCGGGACCTTACACACAGATACGCAGTATTTT.

This sequence joins TRBV10-3 and TRBJ1-2; 7 positions match TRBD1. From germline, CDR1 is ENHRY and CDR2 SYGVKD. J was trimmed by 8 bases and V by 3 bases; bases with no gene match: 9. CDR3 length: 14 residues. Here the CDR3 reads CAISDLRQGDGYTF. The CDR3 bases are TGTGCCATCAGTGACCTAAGACAGGGTGACGGCTACACCTTC.

The V gene is TRBV19, the J gene TRBJ2-2; 7 bases match TRBD2. J was trimmed by 2 bases and V by 5 bases; bases with no gene match: 8. CDR3 length: 16 residues. Looked up from germline, CDR1 is LNHDA and CDR2 is SQIVND (reference sequence). Here the CDR3 DNA reads TGTGCCAGTAGTCGGTTCGGGGAGGGAAACACCGGGGAGCTGTTTTTT. Amino acid sequence: CASSRFGEGNTGELFF.

The CDR3: CASSPPSGGQHGYTF. CDR3 bases: TGTGCCAGCAGCCCACCGTCGGGAGGTCAACATGGCTACACCTTC. The rearrangement uses TRBV7-9 and TRBJ1-2; no clear D gene. This CDR3 is built from 15 residues. Trimming shortened V by 5 bases and J by 6 bases, and 19 bases separated the two germline ends. Germline V gene lookup returns CDR1 SEHNR and CDR2 FQNEAQ (reference sequence).

In DNA, the CDR3 is TGTGCCAGTAGTATGCGGCAGGGTAATCAGCCCCAGCATTTT. Translated: CASSMRQGNQPQHF. The rearrangement links TRBV19 to TRBJ1-5, with D perhaps TRBD1 (5 bases). Looked up from germline, CDR1 is LNHDA and CDR2 is SQIVND (reference sequence). This CDR3 spans 14 amino acids. The germline V and J ends were trimmed by 3 bases and 4 bases, with 10 bases remaining between them.

The CDR3 coding sequence is TGCGCCAGCAGCCAAGAAGCTGGAGGGGCCGGGGAGCTGTTTTTT. Its protein product is CASSQEAGGAGELFF. This chain connects TRBV4-3 to TRBJ2-2; weak D call: TRBD2 (6 bases). Trimming removed 0 bases from V and 6 bases from J, with 11 bases in between. The CDR3 has 15 residues. Germline-derived CDR1 and CDR2 are LGHNA and YSLEER.

The rearrangement joins TRBV7-3 to TRBJ1-1, with D hard to call. Germline lookup yields CDR1 SGHTA and CDR2 FQGTGA. With 5 bases removed from V and 4 bases from J, the gap between germline ends came to 11 bases. The CDR3 runs 13 residues. For the CDR3, the DNA is TGTGCCAGCAGCCCCACGGGGAGCACTGAAGCTTTCTTT. Translated: CASSPTGSTEAFF.

This clone showed up just once. The chain has TRBV10-3 and TRBJ2-7, with D hard to call. The germline gives CDR1 ENHRY, CDR2 SYGVKD. The CDR3 has 15 residues. Trimming pared 2 bases from V and 2 bases from J, leaving 13 bases between. CDR3 nucleotides: TGTGCCATCAGTGAGGAGACAAAGGCCCCCTACGAGCAGTACTTC. Translation gives CAISEETKAPYEQYF.

This chain joins TRBV5-4 and TRBJ2-1, with no clear D. The CDR3 is 11 residues long. Germline values: CDR1 SGHNT, CDR2 YYREEE (reference sequence). Trimming removed 10 bases at V and 6 bases at J, with 11 bases between. This CDR3 reads CALELGNEQFF. In nucleotides, the CDR3 is TGTGCCCTCGAGCTTGGCAATGAGCAGTTCTTC.

The sample holds one count of this clone. The chain employs TRBV4-3 and TRBJ2-7; 8 positions agree with TRBD2. V lost 0 bases, J lost 2 bases, and 6 bases stayed unmatched. This CDR3 has 16 residues. Germline assignment: CDR1 LGHNA and CDR2 YSLEER. The CDR3 DNA sequence: TGCGCCAGCAGCCAAGAATTGGTAGCGGGGACCTACGAGCAGTACTTC. This sequence encodes CASSQELVAGTYEQYF.

The genes are TRBV7-9 and TRBJ2-7; 10 bases are shared with TRBD2. The CDR3 has 19 amino acids. V shed 1 base, J shed 2 bases, and the junction held 14 bases outside the gene matches. The V gene's germline CDR1 is SEHNR and CDR2 FQNEAQ (reference sequence). For the CDR3, the DNA is TGTGCCAGCAGCTTAGTCCTGACGGGGAGCGGGAGGGCTACCTACGAGCAGTACTTC. Residues: CASSLVLTGSGRATYEQYF.

This chain joins TRBV7-9 and TRBJ2-6; D unclear. The germline V and J ends were trimmed by 1 base and 0 bases, with 10 bases remaining between them. This CDR3 is 17 amino acids long. The germline V gene has CDR1 SEHNR and CDR2 FQNEAQ (reference sequence). DNA for the CDR3: TGTGCCAGCAGCTTAGAAAGCAGGCTCTCTGGGGCCAACGTCCTGACTTTC. Translated, it gives CASSLESRLSGANVLTF.

The genes are TRBV4-1 and TRBJ2-1; 7 bases are a match to TRBD1. The CDR3 length is 15 residues. The J segment lost 0 bases and the V segment lost 4 bases, leaving 3 bases of the junction unmatched. The germline gives CDR1 MGHRA, CDR2 YSYEKL. The CDR3 region is CASSRQGPSYNEQFF. CDR3 DNA: TGCGCCAGCAGCCGACAGGGCCCCTCCTACAATGAGCAGTTCTTC.

The chain carries TRBV6-5 and TRBJ1-1; possibly TRBD1 for D (6 bases). From germline, CDR1 is MNHEY and CDR2 SVGAGI. This CDR3 has 14 amino acids. Trimming left V 7 bases short and J 5 bases short, with 17 bases between. Here the CDR3 reads CASNRGQGMTEAFF. The CDR3 DNA is TGTGCCAGCAACAGAGGGCAGGGGATGACTGAAGCTTTCTTT.